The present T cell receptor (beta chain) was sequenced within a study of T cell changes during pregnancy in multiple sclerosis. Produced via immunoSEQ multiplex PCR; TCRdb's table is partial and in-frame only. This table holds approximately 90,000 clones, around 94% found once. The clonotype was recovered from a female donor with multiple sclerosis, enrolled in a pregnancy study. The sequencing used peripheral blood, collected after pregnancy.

This chain's CDR3 is CASSLPPQGRGYTF. The CDR3 nucleotides are TGTGCCAGCAGCTTGCCCCCCCAGGGCCGCGGCTACACCTTC. The J gene is TRBJ1-2, the V gene TRBV5-6; D is possibly TRBD1 (5 bases). V lost 1 base and J 8 bases, leaving 15 bases between the germline ends. Germline loops: CDR1 SGHDT, CDR2 YYEEEE. The CDR3 runs to 14 residues.